This is a list of T cell receptor beta chains from one sample in a study of CD8 T cells in ankylosing spondylitis. A single record per CDR3 protein comes from TCRdb applying MiXCR to the 5' RACE reads. The table lists 670,000 or so distinct CDR3 sequences, under 20% of them singletons. The sequenced sample consisted of blood, either unsorted or a sorted T cell fraction (not recorded which). The receptors come from a male donor with ankylosing spondylitis. Both conserved end residues are part of each CDR3. A D gene is named only where the DNA matches it firmly. A row's size may be missing; if present it is once, few, many or a size class.

size	V	D	J	CDR3	DNA
NA	TRBV5-1	NA	TRBJ2-2	CASSPERPSGELFF	TGCGCCAGCAGCCCGGAGCGTCCCTCCGGGGAGCTGTTTTTT
NA	TRBV6-1	TRBD1	TRBJ2-7	CASSVGTGARYEQYF	TGTGCCAGCAGTGTAGGGACAGGGGCCCGCTACGAGCAGTACTTC
NA	TRBV20-1	NA	TRBJ2-7	CSARGLQEQYF	TGCAGTGCTAGAGGGCTCCAAGAGCAGTACTTC
few	TRBV3-1	NA	TRBJ1-4	CASSFGKGGSEKLFF	TGTGCCAGCAGCTTTGGGAAGGGGGGAAGTGAAAAACTGTTTTTT
NA	TRBV20-1	NA	TRBJ2-1	CSGIWYNEQFF	TGCAGTGGTATATGGTACAATGAGCAGTTCTTC
NA	TRBV7-8	NA	TRBJ2-1	CASSSPPTYNEQFF	TGTGCCAGCAGCTCTCCCCCTACCTACAATGAGCAGTTCTTC
NA	TRBV5-1	TRBD2	TRBJ2-1	CASSLAGGGTYNEQFF	TGCGCCAGCAGCTTGGCCGGGGGGGGCACCTACAATGAGCAGTTCTTC
NA	TRBV18	NA	TRBJ1-2	CASSPPEGARYGYTF	TGTGCCAGCTCACCACCGGAAGGGGCTCGCTATGGCTACACCTTC
few	TRBV4-2	NA	TRBJ1-6	CASSQDVTAGFNSPLHF	TGTGCCAGCAGCCAGGACGTTACAGCGGGGTTTAATTCACCCCTCCACTTT
NA	TRBV29-1	NA	TRBJ2-3	CSVKERGFADTQYF	TGCAGCGTTAAGGAGAGGGGCTTTGCAGATACGCAGTATTTT
many	TRBV5-1	TRBD1	TRBJ1-5	CASSRDRDQPQHF	TGCGCCAGCAGCCGGGACAGGGATCAGCCCCAGCATTTT
few	TRBV3-1	NA	TRBJ2-7	CASSYSRPSYEQYF	TGTGCCAGCAGCTACTCCAGGCCCTCCTACGAGCAGTACTTC
once	TRBV6-2/TRBV6-3	TRBD2	TRBJ2-7	CASNVAGINEQYF	TGTGCCAGCAACGTAGCGGGCATCAACGAGCAGTACTTC